One sample yielded the 17 T cell receptor beta chains listed below, sequenced in a study of T cell repertoires in cytomegalovirus infection. No antigen is known for these receptors. TCRdb re-called the reads through MiXCR, storing one row per CDR3 protein. The table includes hundreds of thousands of distinct CDR3 sequences, 30% to 35% detected once. The sequenced sample was cultured PBMCs, obtained from culture after CMV antigen stimulation. These TCRs come from a human donor in good health (CMV status not recorded). Some clones in this sample may be carry-over from other donors' samples.

The chain combines TRBV7-2 with TRBJ2-1, with D possibly TRBD2 on 6 matching bases. This CDR3 region has 16 residues. V lost 0 bases to trimming and J lost 4 bases, with 13 bases between them. Germline-derived CDR1 and CDR2 are SGHTA and FQGNSA. This chain's CDR3 is CASSLAFASAYNEQFF. The CDR3 DNA reads as TGTGCCAGCAGCTTAGCGTTCGCTAGCGCTTACAATGAGCAGTTCTTC.

In nucleotides, the CDR3 is TGTGCCAGCAGTGACAGGGTGTACACCGGGGAGCTGTTTTTT. Its protein product is CASSDRVYTGELFF. The V call is TRBV2, the J call TRBJ2-2, with D possibly TRBD1 on 5 matching bases. Trimming took off 3 bases at V and 3 bases at J, with 8 bases between the two ends. The germline V gene encodes CDR1 SNHLY and CDR2 FYNNEI. CDR3 length: 14 residues.

This clonotype was observed at least ten times. The chain uses TRBV6-2 or TRBV6-3 and TRBJ2-1; 12 positions agree with TRBD2. This CDR3 region has 14 residues. The V segment lost 4 bases and the J segment 9 bases; nucleotides outside the gene matches: 4. From germline, CDR1 is MNHEY and CDR2 SVGEGT. CDR3 residues: CASSLRTSGTEQFF. The CDR3 DNA reads TGTGCCAGCAGTTTGCGGACTAGCGGGACTGAGCAGTTCTTC.

This clonotype was seen many times. CDR3 bases: TGCAGTGCTAGAGATAGTGGGAGGGGCCCAGATACGCAGTATTTT. Amino acid sequence: CSARDSGRGPDTQYF. This chain links TRBV20-1 with TRBJ2-3; 7 positions agree with TRBD2. Per germline, CDR1 DFQATT and CDR2 SNEGSKA (reference sequence). The CDR3 sequence is 15 residues long. V was pared by 0 bases and J by 4 bases, with 7 bases of the junction left unmatched.

The chain employs TRBV29-1 and TRBJ2-5; TRBD2 matches 9 bases. This CDR3 is 16 amino acids long. The V and J ends lost 4 bases and 1 base, in that order; junction bases with no gene match: 10. The germline V gene has CDR1 SQVTM and CDR2 ANQGSEA. CDR3: CSVGWISGGPQETQYF. CDR3 sequence (DNA): TGCAGCGTTGGGTGGATTAGCGGGGGACCCCAAGAGACCCAGTACTTC.

The sample holds a few counts of this clonotype. V usage is TRBV7-3 and J usage is TRBJ2-1, with D perhaps matching TRBD1 (5 bases). Germline V gene data show CDR1 as SGHTA and CDR2 as FQGTGA. The CDR3 covers 15 residues. Trimming took 5 bases from V and 7 from J, leaving 18 bases between them. For the CDR3, the DNA is TGTGCCAGCAGCGACACCAGGGCGGCCGGGAATGAGCAGTTCTTC. Protein product: CASSDTRAAGNEQFF.

In this sample, this clonotype turned up a few times. The chain has TRBV6-4 and TRBJ2-2, with D perhaps TRBD2 (6 bases). The CDR3 totals 16 residues. V lost 0 bases, J lost 7 bases, and 15 bases lay in between. Germline CDR1 reads MRHNA; CDR2 reads SNTAGT. The CDR3 spells CASSDSSGKEVGELFF. The CDR3 region has the DNA TGTGCCAGCAGTGACTCTAGCGGAAAAGAGGTCGGGGAGCTGTTTTTT.

The genes are TRBV6-5 and TRBJ2-3; 7 bases align to TRBD1. This CDR3 has 15 residues. V lost 2 bases to trimming and J lost 4 bases; unmatched junction nucleotides: 6. Germline assignment: CDR1 MNHEY and CDR2 SVGAGI. CDR3 coding DNA: TGTGCCAGCAGTTACAGCACAGGGGTCCCAGATACGCAGTATTTT. Encoded protein: CASSYSTGVPDTQYF.

There are many counts of this clonotype. The J gene is TRBJ1-5, the V gene TRBV7-2; no clear D. Trimming pared 1 base from V and 3 bases from J, leaving 13 bases between. Germline values: CDR1 SGHTA, CDR2 FQGNSA. CDR3 length: 16 amino acids. As DNA, the CDR3 is TGTGCCAGCAGCTTAGTCCGGCGGAGCCTCAATCAGCCCCAGCATTTT. Protein: CASSLVRRSLNQPQHF. Full variable domain (rest looked up from reference TRBV7-2 and TRBJ1-5): GAGVSQSPSNKVTEKGKDVELRCDPISGHTALYWYRQSLGQGLEFLIYFQGNSAPDKSGLPSDRFSAERTGGSVSTLTIQRTQQEDSAVYLCASSLVRRSLNQPQHFGDGTRLSIL.

This rearrangement joins TRBV7-6 to TRBJ2-6; no firm D call. Trimming stripped 2 bases from V and 4 bases from J, with 12 bases between. Germline assignment: CDR1 SGHVS and CDR2 FNYEAQ. The CDR3 loop spans 16 amino acids. The DNA of the CDR3 is TGTGCCAGCAGCTTAAGTGTAACGATCGGGGCCAACGTCCTGACTTTC. Protein sequence: CASSLSVTIGANVLTF.

This clonotype was detected once. V usage is TRBV6-2 or TRBV6-3 and J usage is TRBJ2-1, with TRBD2 matching 10 bases. Unmatched junction bases numbered 0, after V lost 6 bases and J lost 1 base. The germline V gene encodes CDR1 MNHEY and CDR2 SVGEGT. This CDR3 contains 14 residues. CDR3 DNA: TGTGCCAGCAGGGGACTAGCGTCCTACAATGAGCAGTTCTTC. Encoded protein: CASRGLASYNEQFF.

This clonotype turned up a few times. This chain joins TRBV7-2 and TRBJ1-4; the D gene is possibly TRBD1 (5 bases). Deletions cut 5 bases from V and 5 bases from J, with 15 bases between. This CDR3 spans 15 amino acids. Germline V CDR1 and CDR2: SGHTA, FQGNSA. CDR3 sequence (DNA): TGTGCCAGCAGCCCCCTCGGGGCAGGGAATGAAAAACTGTTTTTT. Its protein product is CASSPLGAGNEKLFF.

The V and J genes are TRBV7-6 and TRBJ1-5, with D tentatively TRBD1 (5 bases). CDR1 and CDR2 (germline): SGHVS, FNYEAQ. Trimming removed 5 bases at V and 2 bases at J, with 13 bases between. The CDR3 covers 15 residues. The CDR3 loop is CASSLGEYGNQPQHF. CDR3 coding DNA: TGTGCCAGCAGCCTAGGGGAGTACGGCAATCAGCCCCAGCATTTT.

This clonotype was picked up one time. This may stem from a read error, because a much larger clone lies one nucleotide away. V usage is TRBV7-2 and J usage is TRBJ2-7; D remains ambiguous. The CDR3 totals 12 residues. The germline V gene has CDR1 SGHTA and CDR2 FQGNSA. The V end was cut by 1 base, the J end by 6 bases, with 7 bases between. CDR3 nucleotide sequence: TGTGCCAGCAGCTTAGAATTTAGCGAGCAGTACTTC. Translation: CASSLEFSEQYF.

The chain recombines TRBV28 with TRBJ1-1; TRBD1 matches 8 bases. The V gene end was trimmed by 5 bases and the J gene end by 6 bases; junction bases not matched to a gene: 11. The CDR3 length is 15 residues. Germline CDR1 is MDHEN and CDR2 is SYDVKM. For the CDR3, the DNA is TGTGCCAGCAGTCCACCGGGACAGGTTTGGGCTGAAGCTTTCTTT. As protein: CASSPPGQVWAEAFF.

The chain is built from TRBV6-2 or TRBV6-3 and TRBJ2-5, with a possible D match to TRBD2 (6 bases). The CDR3 extends over 15 amino acids. CDR1 MNHEY and CDR2 SVGEGT come from the germline V gene. V lost 8 bases and J lost 1, with 17 bases in between. CDR3 nucleotide sequence: TGTGCCAGCCTTCGAACGCCGGGACTCCAAGAGACCCAGTACTTC. This translates into CASLRTPGLQETQYF.

The chain recombines TRBV5-1 with TRBJ1-1; the match to TRBD1 covers 10 bases. Germline V CDR1 and CDR2: SGHRS, YFSETQ. Losses at the gene ends were 1 base for V and 6 bases for J; bases not matched to a gene: 6. The CDR3 is 15 amino acids. CDR3 sequence: CASSLNLGTGAEAFF. DNA for the CDR3: TGCGCCAGCAGCTTGAATCTTGGGACAGGGGCTGAAGCTTTCTTT. Variable domain in full (rest from reference TRBV5-1 and TRBJ1-1): KAGVTQTPRYLIKTRGQQVTLSCSPISGHRSVSWYQQTPGQGLQFLFEYFSETQRNKGNFPGRFSGRQFSNSRSEMNVSTLELGDSALYLCASSLNLGTGAEAFFGQGTRLTVV.